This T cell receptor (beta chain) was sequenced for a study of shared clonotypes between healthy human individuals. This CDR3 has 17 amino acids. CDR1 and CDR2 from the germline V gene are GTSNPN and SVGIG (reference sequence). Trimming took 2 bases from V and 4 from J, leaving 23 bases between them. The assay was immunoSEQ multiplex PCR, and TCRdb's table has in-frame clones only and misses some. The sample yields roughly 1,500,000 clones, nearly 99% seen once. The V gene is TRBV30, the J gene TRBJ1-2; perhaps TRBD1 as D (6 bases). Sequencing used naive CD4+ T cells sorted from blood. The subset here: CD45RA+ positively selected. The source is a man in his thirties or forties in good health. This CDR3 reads CAWSTGPGRRRGYGYTF. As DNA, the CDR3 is TGTGCCTGGAGTACAGGGCCCGGACGGCGGCGTGGCTATGGCTACACCTTC.